This entry describes one T cell receptor (beta chain). Its specificity is unknown. The PCR ran on 60 Vbeta and 13 Jbeta primers. Profiling relied on immunoSEQ multiplex PCR, and the TCRdb table lists in-frame clones only, not all of them. The sample holds 95,000 to 100,000 clones, approximately 89% seen once. These data are taken from a study of cytomegalovirus exposure and HLA in healthy donors. Findings and caveats of the study: In a later analysis, 16,951 TCR beta sequences were associated with HLA alleles at 0.05 false discovery rate. Donor immune exposure was known only as CMV serostatus.

Germline values: CDR1 ENHRY, CDR2 SYGVKD. The CDR3 sequence is 16 residues long. Trimming removed 4 bases from V and 4 bases from J, with 14 bases in between. What was sequenced was PBMCs. The chain employs TRBV10-3 and TRBJ2-6; perhaps TRBD2 as D (6 bases). This clonotype was sampled from a man aged 25-45 years in good health and CMV-seronegative. CDR3 DNA: TGTGCCATCAGTGCCGCGGCGGGACCCGGGGCCAACGTCCTGACTTTC. Translation: CAISAAAGPGANVLTF.